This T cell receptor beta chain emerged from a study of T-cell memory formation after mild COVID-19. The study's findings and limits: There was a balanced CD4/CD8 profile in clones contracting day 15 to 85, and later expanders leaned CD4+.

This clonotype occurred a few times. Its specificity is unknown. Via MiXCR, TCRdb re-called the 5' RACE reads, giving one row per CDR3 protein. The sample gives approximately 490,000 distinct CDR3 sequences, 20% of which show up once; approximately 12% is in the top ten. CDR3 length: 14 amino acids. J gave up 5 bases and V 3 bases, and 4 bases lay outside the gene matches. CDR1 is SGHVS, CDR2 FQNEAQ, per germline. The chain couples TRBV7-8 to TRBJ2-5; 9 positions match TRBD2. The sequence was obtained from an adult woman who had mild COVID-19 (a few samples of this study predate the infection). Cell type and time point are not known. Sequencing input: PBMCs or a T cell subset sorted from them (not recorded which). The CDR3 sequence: CASSLGLADETQYF. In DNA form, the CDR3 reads TGTGCCAGCAGCTTGGGACTAGCCGACGAGACCCAGTACTTC. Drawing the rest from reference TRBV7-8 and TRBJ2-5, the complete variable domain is GAGVSQSPRYKVAKRGQDVALRCDPISGHVSLFWYQQALGQGPEFLTYFQNEAQLDKSGLPSDRFFAERPEGSVSTLKIQRTQQEDSAVYLCASSLGLADETQYFGPGTRLLVL.